The 11 T cell receptor beta chains below come from one sample, sequenced in a study of CD8 T cells in ankylosing spondylitis. TCRdb itself ran the 5' RACE reads through MiXCR, one entry per CDR3 protein. In the table there are 100,000 to 150,000 distinct CDR3 sequences, around 13% of which are singletons. The specimen sequenced was blood, either unsorted or a sorted T cell fraction (not recorded which). These receptors were collected from a female donor with ankylosing spondylitis or in good health (not recorded which).

This clonotype showed up many times. This chain uses TRBV5-1 with TRBJ2-7; the D call may be TRBD1 or TRBD2 (6 bases each). From germline, CDR1 is SGHRS and CDR2 YFSETQ. V lost 3 bases, J lost 6 bases, and 16 bases lay in between. The CDR3 consists of 14 residues. This chain's CDR3 is CASSSGDTAAEQYF. The DNA for the CDR3 is TGCGCCAGCAGCTCGGGGGACACCGCCGCCGAGCAGTACTTC. The full variable domain, its missing parts supplied by reference TRBV5-1 and TRBJ2-7, is KAGVTQTPRYLIKTRGQQVTLSCSPISGHRSVSWYQQTPGQGLQFLFEYFSETQRNKGNFPGRFSGRQFSNSRSEMNVSTLELGDSALYLCASSSGDTAAEQYFGPGTRLTVT.

This sequence joins TRBV28 and TRBJ2-1; weak D call: TRBD2 (6 bases). The germline V gene encodes CDR1 MDHEN and CDR2 SYDVKM. V shed 10 bases and J shed 0 bases, with 16 bases lying between them. The CDR3 consists of 15 residues. The CDR3 is CAIHSRDFSYNEQFF. The CDR3 DNA reads TGTGCCATTCACTCTAGGGACTTCTCCTACAATGAGCAGTTCTTC.

As to this clonotype: Since a much larger clone is just one base distant, this may be a read error. V is TRBV12-3 or TRBV12-4 and J is TRBJ2-1; the D gene is possibly TRBD1 (5 bases). The CDR3 consists of 13 residues. For the CDR3, the DNA is TGTGCCCGCAGACCCACAGGAGACAATGAGCAGTTCTTC. It specifies CARRPTGDNEQFF.

J is TRBJ2-1 and V is TRBV15, with D possibly TRBD2 on 5 matching bases. The CDR3 is made up of 13 amino acids. V was trimmed by 4 bases and J by 8 bases, leaving 12 bases between them. The germline V gene encodes CDR1 LNHNV and CDR2 YYDKDF (reference sequence). The CDR3 spells CATSTGMRDEQFF. The CDR3 DNA sequence: TGTGCCACCAGCACTGGGATGAGGGATGAGCAGTTCTTC.

The gene calls are TRBV19 and TRBJ2-2, with D perhaps being TRBD1 or TRBD2 (5 bases each). Germline assignment: CDR1 LNHDA and CDR2 SQIVND (reference sequence). V was clipped by 6 bases and J by 2 bases, with 13 bases between them. The CDR3 extends over 15 amino acids. The CDR3 here is CASSPGTLNTGELFF. In DNA form, the CDR3 reads TGTGCCAGTAGCCCCGGGACGCTCAACACCGGGGAGCTGTTTTTT. Drawing the rest from reference TRBV19 and TRBJ2-2, the complete variable domain is DGGITQSPKYLFRKEGQNVTLSCEQNLNHDAMYWYRQDPGQGLRLIYYSQIVNDFQKGDIAEGYSVSREKKESFPLTVTSAQKNPTAFYLCASSPGTLNTGELFFGEGSRLTVL.

This clonotype appeared many times. The chain links TRBV5-1 to TRBJ1-6; D is unclear. The CDR3 has 12 amino acids. V was trimmed by 0 bases and J by 8 bases, leaving 3 bases between them. Germline-derived CDR1 and CDR2 are SGHRS and YFSETQ. The CDR3 bases are TGCGCCAGCAGCTTGGACTATTCACCCCTCCACTTT. This translates into CASSLDYSPLHF.

This clonotype was counted only a few times. Here the CDR3 reads CASRRAGNNEQFF. The CDR3 nucleotides are TGTGCCAGCAGGCGAGCGGGAAACAATGAGCAGTTCTTC. The chain joins TRBV6-1 to TRBJ2-1; 7 bases are shared with TRBD2. This CDR3 has 13 amino acids. Germline trimming cut 6 bases from V and 5 bases from J; bases unmatched to any gene: 4. Per the germline V gene, CDR1 is MNHNS and CDR2 is SASEGT.

The CDR3 loop reads CSGRQGSTDTQYF. As DNA, the CDR3 is TGCAGCGGCCGACAGGGATCCACAGATACGCAGTATTTT. The chain employs TRBV29-1 and TRBJ2-3; 7 bases agree with TRBD1. CDR3 length equals 13 residues. CDR1 SQVTM and CDR2 ANQGSEA come from the germline V gene. Unmatched junction bases numbered 6, after V lost 7 bases and J lost 2 bases.

As to this clonotype: Possible read error: a much larger clone is one base away. This sequence joins TRBV28 and TRBJ2-3; D not certain. Per the germline V gene, CDR1 is MDHEN and CDR2 is SYDVKM. This CDR3 contains 10 residues. The CDR3 bases are TGTGTCACCCAGTCCCATACGCAGTATTTT. Its translation is CVTQSHTQYF.

This clonotype has at least ten counts. Written as DNA, the CDR3 is TGTGCCAGCAGCTTAGGCCCAACTAGCGGGAACAATGAGCAGTTCTTC. This sequence encodes CASSLGPTSGNNEQFF. The V and J genes are TRBV13 and TRBJ2-1; 10 bases map to TRBD2. With 0 bases clipped from V and 5 bases from J, the junction kept 4 bases outside the gene matches. This CDR3 has 16 residues. The germline gives CDR1 PRHDT, CDR2 FYEKMQ (reference sequence).

The V gene is TRBV2, the J gene TRBJ1-4; D may be TRBD1 (6 bases). The CDR3 runs to 14 residues. Trimming took 6 bases from V and 2 from J, leaving 10 bases between them. In germline, CDR1 is SNHLY, CDR2 FYNNEI. The CDR3 loop reads CASSVDRTNEKLFF. In nucleotides, the CDR3 is TGTGCCAGCAGCGTTGACAGGACTAATGAAAAACTGTTTTTT. The full variable domain, in which reference TRBV2 and TRBJ1-4 provide the parts outside the CDR3, is EPEVTQTPSHQVTQMGQEVILRCVPISNHLYFYWYRQILGQKVEFLVSFYNNEISEKSEIFDDQFSVERPDGSNFTLKIRSTKLEDSAMYFCASSVDRTNEKLFFGSGTQLSVL.